What follows are 10 T cell receptor beta chains derived from one specimen sequenced in a study of blood T cells in healthy people across ages. Primers used in a second PCR of about 6 to 11 cycles were a sample-barcoded 5' primer and a J-beta primer mix. TCRdb used MiXCR to reprocess the 5' RACE reads, holding one entry per CDR3 protein. The sample shows hundreds of thousands of distinct CDR3 sequences, 52% of them seen only once. Sample: blood. Source of these receptors: a woman of 80 years or more in good health.

Comment on this clonotype: One base away lies a much larger clone, so this may be a sequencing read error. V is TRBV5-1 and J is TRBJ2-5; D is perhaps TRBD1 (5 bases). The last part of the DNA fits TRBJ2-1 better; the J call may be wrong. The CDR3 is 14 amino acids. Germline V gene data show CDR1 as SGHRS and CDR2 as YFSETQ. The DNA for the CDR3 is TGCGCCAGCAGCTTGTCCGACAGCCAAGAGACCCAGTTCTTC. It yields the protein CASSLSDSQETQFF.

This clonotype has more than one count but fewer than ten. The V and J genes are TRBV6-5 and TRBJ1-4; no firm D call. Germline CDR1 and CDR2: MNHEY and SVGAGI. V was pared by 6 bases and J by 7 bases, with 12 bases between. The CDR3 is made up of 13 amino acids. The CDR3 DNA follows: TGTGCCAGCAGCCGCGGACGGGTTGAAAAACTGTTTTTT. This gives the protein CASSRGRVEKLFF.

This clonotype was observed a handful of times. The rearrangement joins TRBV3-1 to TRBJ1-4, with TRBD1 as a possible D gene (5 bases). The V gene lost 6 bases and the J gene lost 8 bases, with 10 bases spanning the gap. The germline V gene encodes CDR1 LGHDT and CDR2 YNNKEL (reference sequence). The CDR3 covers 12 residues. This CDR3 is CASRGPWEKLFF. The CDR3 DNA follows: TGTGCCAGCAGGGGGCCGTGGGAAAAACTGTTTTTT.

The chain links TRBV6-5 to TRBJ1-5, with D possibly TRBD1 on 5 matching bases. This CDR3 comprises 16 residues. CDR1 and CDR2 (germline): MNHEY, SVGAGI. V lost 0 bases and J 4 bases, leaving 13 bases between the germline ends. For the CDR3, the DNA is TGTGCCAGCAGTTACTCCCCCCCGGGGCGAAATCAGCCCCAGCATTTT. It specifies CASSYSPPGRNQPQHF.

This clonotype was observed at least ten times. V gene TRBV7-9 combines with J gene TRBJ1-2; no firm D call. The germline V and J ends were trimmed by 5 bases and 1 base, with 17 bases remaining between them. The CDR3 consists of 16 residues. From germline, CDR1 is SEHNR and CDR2 FQNEAQ (reference sequence). The CDR3 DNA is TGTGCCAGCAGCCCCCGGTCGTCGGCCCTTAACTATGGCTACACCTTC. This codes for CASSPRSSALNYGYTF.

This clonotype turned up a few times. This chain links TRBV4-1 with TRBJ2-2; 10 bases line up with TRBD1. The CDR3 length is 16 residues. The germline V gene encodes CDR1 MGHRA and CDR2 YSYEKL. Trimming cost V 2 bases and J 4 bases; bases outside gene matches: 4. The CDR3 loop reads CASSQPDRGGTGELFF. CDR3 DNA: TGCGCCAGCAGCCAACCGGACAGGGGGGGCACCGGGGAGCTGTTTTTT.

With respect to this clonotype: A much larger clone differs by one base, so this may be a read error. The chain carries TRBV5-1 and TRBJ2-4; D is unclear. The end of the DNA fits TRBJ2-7 better, so the J call may be wrong. This CDR3 spans 15 amino acids. The germline gives CDR1 SGHRS, CDR2 YFSETQ. For the CDR3, the DNA is TGCGCCAGCAGCCGAAACATCCTTTCGCCGCACGAGCAGTACTTC. Protein product: CASSRNILSPHEQYF.

In nucleotides, the CDR3 is TGTGCCAGCAGCCCCACTCGACAAGCCTACGAGCAGTACTTC. Translating gives CASSPTRQAYEQYF. The chain joins TRBV3-1 to TRBJ2-5; D ambiguous. The end of the DNA aligns better with TRBJ2-7, so the J call may be wrong. The CDR3 contains 14 residues. Germline CDR1 LGHDT, CDR2 YNNKEL (reference sequence).

The chain has TRBV25-1 and TRBJ2-7, with TRBD2 matching 7 bases. Germline V gene data show CDR1 as MGHDK and CDR2 as SYGVNS. Trimming cost V 4 bases and J 0 bases; bases outside gene matches: 9. The CDR3 extends over 16 amino acids. DNA of the CDR3: TGTGCCAGCAGTGGGATACTCGAGCGGGACTCCTACGAGCAGTACTTC. Translating gives CASSGILERDSYEQYF.

The chain is built from TRBV5-1 and TRBJ2-2; 9 bases fit TRBD1. CDR3 length: 15 residues. V gave up 4 bases and J gave up 5 bases; unmatched junction bases: 6. CDR1 SGHRS and CDR2 YFSETQ come from the germline V gene. CDR3 sequence: CASSVRTGDTGELFF. The CDR3 DNA is TGCGCCAGCAGCGTACGGACAGGGGATACCGGGGAGCTGTTTTTT.